These T cell receptor beta chains were read from a single sample in a study of CD8 T cells in Susac syndrome. Each CDR3 protein gets one entry after TCRdb re-called the immunoSEQ multiplex PCR reads with MiXCR. Altogether around 45,000 distinct CDR3 sequences are present, over 85% being singletons, with the ten largest covering more than 0.45%. Sequencing was carried out using CD8+ T cells from PBMCs. These receptors were taken from a human donor in good health. Each CDR3 is given without its conserved first and last residue.

j_call	cdr3_length	v_call	cdr3_aa
TRBJ2-7	11	TRBV30	AWSPGLSYEQY
TRBJ2-7	10	TRBV18	ASSPSRGEQY
TRBJ1-5	12	TRBV27	ASLGARSNQPQH
TRBJ1-4	11	TRBV29-1	SVQPKEGTKLF
TRBJ1-1	11	TRBV16	ASSLGSDTEAF
TRBJ2-7	12	TRBV27	ASSLWTGMNEQY
TRBJ2-5	13	TRBV24-1	ATSDPGTEQETQY
TRBJ2-1	17	TRBV27	ASSLSRGAAGPGYNEQF
TRBJ1-1	11	TRBV19	ASSIKAGTEAF
TRBJ2-1	13	TRBV20-1	SAPSPSEDYNEQF
TRBJ2-2	12	TRBV5-1	ASSLIQNTGELF
TRBJ1-2	13	TRBV28	ASRPGSQYVDGYT
TRBJ1-1	13	TRBV13	ASSPGGTANTEAF
TRBJ2-7	11	TRBV7-9	ASSLAWLNEQY
TRBJ2-5	12	TRBV28	ASSLLGSQETQY
TRBJ2-3	14	TRBV28	ASSLYEREGTDTQY
TRBJ2-5	14	TRBV7-9	ASSPRLAGGQETQY
TRBJ2-1	14	TRBV7-6	ASSLLVGFSYNEQF
TRBJ2-5	13	TRBV6-5	ASSLQGKGQETQY
TRBJ2-1	14	TRBV9	ASSPWTSGINNEQF
TRBJ2-3	11	TRBV6-5	ASYQEATDTQY
TRBJ2-4	14	TRBV3-1	ASSQGPGRSQNIQY
TRBJ1-5	11	TRBV19	ASTTGGRQPQH
TRBJ2-7	10	TRBV6-6	ASSYSGLEQY
TRBJ2-3	11	TRBV6-4	ASSEGNTDTQY
TRBJ2-5	12	TRBV12-3/TRBV12-4	ASSYSGRQETQY
TRBJ1-1	10	TRBV27	ATGTGGIEAF
TRBJ1-1	10	TRBV2	ASRSGYTEAF
TRBJ1-1	12	TRBV27	ASSLVGGGTEAF